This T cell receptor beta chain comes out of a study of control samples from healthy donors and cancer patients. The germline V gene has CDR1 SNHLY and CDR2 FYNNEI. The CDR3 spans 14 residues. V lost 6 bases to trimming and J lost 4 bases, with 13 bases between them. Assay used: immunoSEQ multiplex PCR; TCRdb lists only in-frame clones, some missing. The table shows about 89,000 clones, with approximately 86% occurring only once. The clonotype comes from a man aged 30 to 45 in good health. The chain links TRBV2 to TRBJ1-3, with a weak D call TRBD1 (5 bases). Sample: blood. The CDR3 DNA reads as TGTGCCAGCAGCGAGGGGTGGGGAGGAAACACCATATATTTT. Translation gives CASSEGWGGNTIYF.